These 3 T cell receptor beta chains were all obtained from the same sample, sequenced in a study of blood T cell repertoires in COVID-19. Profiled with immunoSEQ multiplex PCR; TCRdb holds only in-frame clones, not every one. The sample yields about 220,000 clones, 80% to 85% seen once. Material for sequencing was peripheral blood. The receptor source for this set is a woman aged 55 to 70 with acute or convalescent COVID-19.

The chain employs TRBV19 and TRBJ1-6; D gene unclear. Trimming removed 3 bases at V and 8 bases at J, with 11 bases between. The V gene's germline CDR1 is LNHDA and CDR2 SQIVND (reference sequence). The CDR3 runs 14 residues. CDR3 in DNA: TGTGCCAGTAGTATTGTCTCAAGCGATTCACCCCTCCACTTT. Amino acids: CASSIVSSDSPLHF.

This clone was seen once. This chain connects TRBV5-1 to TRBJ1-6, with D perhaps matching TRBD1 (5 bases). The CDR3 is 17 residues long. Germline CDR1 reads SGHRS; CDR2 reads YFSETQ. Trimming removed 0 bases at V and 1 base at J, with 11 bases between. CDR3 region: CASSLGRRGSYNSPLHF. The CDR3 DNA follows: TGCGCCAGCAGCTTGGGCCGGAGGGGATCCTATAATTCACCCCTCCACTTT.

The chain joins TRBV28 to TRBJ1-1; 10 bases match TRBD1. The CDR3 spans 15 residues. Germline V gene lookup returns CDR1 MDHEN and CDR2 SYDVKM. V shed 5 bases, J shed 4 bases, and the junction held 7 bases outside the gene matches. CDR3 loop: CASSQTGGAVTEAFF. The CDR3 bases are TGTGCCAGCAGTCAGACAGGGGGCGCCGTCACTGAAGCTTTCTTT.